This T cell receptor (beta chain) comes out of a study of blood T cell repertoires in COVID-19. Study-level background: COVID-19 samples, acute and convalescent, were from the United States, Italy and Spain. Sample material is recorded as cDNA or gDNA derived from T cells, B-cell-depleted T cells, or PBMCs.

As processed by the authors: Amplification of reference gene primers provided the estimated nucleated cell counts. Assay used: immunoSEQ multiplex PCR; TCRdb lists only in-frame clones, some missing. V, J and clone size reflect that table, while D and trimming were determined from the DNA. This table holds tens of thousands of clones, 86% found once. The germline CDR1 and CDR2 sequences are MNHEY and SMNVEV (reference sequence). This CDR3 spans 16 amino acids. V dropped 2 bases and J dropped 8; count of bases not matched to a gene: 10. The sequence was obtained from a woman of 80 years or more with acute or convalescent COVID-19. V gene TRBV27 combines with J gene TRBJ1-4; 8 bases fit TRBD1. The sample comprised peripheral blood. The CDR3 DNA sequence: TGTGCCAGCAGTTTAGACAGGGGACGAGTACGCGAAAAACTGTTTTTT. Translation gives CASSLDRGRVREKLFF.